Listed here are 28 T cell receptor beta chains from one sample, sequenced in a study of type 1 and type 2 diabetes patients. The PCR template was genomic DNA. A primer set of 30 forward and 13 reverse primers amplified the CDR3. MiXCR, applied by TCRdb to the multiplex PCR reads, yields one record per CDR3 protein. The sample shows 250,000 or so distinct CDR3 sequences, roughly 50% of them seen only once. Sequenced input: peripheral blood mononuclear cells (PBMCs). All receptors derive from a man aged 18 to 30 with type 2 diabetes.

The rearrangement uses TRBV5-1 and TRBJ2-3, with D unresolved. Looked up from germline, CDR1 is SGHRS and CDR2 is YFSETQ. The V and J ends lost 0 bases and 2 bases respectively, with 7 bases between them. CDR3 length equals 14 residues. The CDR3 sequence: CASSLGALTDTQYF. The CDR3 nucleotides read TGCGCCAGCAGCTTGGGGGCCCTCACAGATACGCAGTATTTT.

The genes are TRBV6-1 and TRBJ1-6; 11 bases map to TRBD1. CDR3 length: 15 residues. The germline V gene has CDR1 MNHNS and CDR2 SASEGT. Losses at the gene ends were 6 bases for V and 6 bases for J; bases not matched to a gene: 4. This chain's CDR3 is CASSQGQGGNSPLHF. The CDR3, as DNA: TGTGCCAGCAGCCAGGGACAGGGGGGTAATTCACCCCTCCACTTT.

V and J are TRBV6-6 and TRBJ2-1; D tentatively reads TRBD1 or TRBD2 (5 bases each). The V end was cut by 7 bases, the J end by 9 bases, with 19 bases between. CDR1 and CDR2 (germline): MNHNY, SVGAGI (reference sequence). This CDR3 comprises 14 residues. This CDR3 reads CASTQDIHGGEQFF. In DNA, the CDR3 is TGTGCCAGCACCCAGGACATACATGGGGGTGAGCAGTTCTTC.

The chain couples TRBV19 to TRBJ2-7; TRBD1 agrees at 9 bases. The germline CDR1 and CDR2 sequences are LNHDA and SQIVND (reference sequence). The CDR3 totals 13 residues. With 5 bases clipped from V and 6 bases from J, the junction kept 5 bases outside the gene matches. The CDR3 DNA reads TGTGCCAGTAGTTGGACAGGGGTAAGCGAGCAGTACTTC. Translation gives CASSWTGVSEQYF.

With regard to this clonotype: Since a much larger clone is just one base distant, this may be a read error. The chain uses TRBV19 and TRBJ1-6; D is unclear. Germline V gives CDR1 LNHDA, CDR2 SQIVND (reference sequence). This CDR3 has 12 residues. CDR3 coding DNA: TGTGCCAGTCGGTCGGGTAATTCACCCCTCTACTTT. It codes for CASRSGNSPLYF.

The J gene is TRBJ1-1, the V gene TRBV12-3 or TRBV12-4, with D possibly being TRBD1 (5 bases). This CDR3 has 13 residues. Trimming stripped 3 bases from V and 6 bases from J, with 11 bases between. Written as DNA, the CDR3 is TGTGCCAGCAGTTTTGGTGAGACAGCTGAAGCTTTCTTT. Protein: CASSFGETAEAFF.

J is TRBJ2-7 and V is TRBV4-1, with 12 bases that match TRBD2. The CDR3 has 15 residues. V lost 1 base, J lost 3 bases, and 1 base stayed unmatched. The V gene's germline CDR1 is MGHRA and CDR2 YSYEKL. CDR3 coding DNA: TGCGCCAGCAGCCAAGGGACTAGCGGGGACTACGAGCAGTACTTC. Translating it yields CASSQGTSGDYEQYF.

This clonotype was seen at least ten times. J is TRBJ2-7 and V is TRBV10-1; 8 bases map to TRBD1. Looked up from germline, CDR1 is WNHNN and CDR2 is SYGVQD (reference sequence). J was trimmed by 0 bases and V by 3 bases; bases with no gene match: 4. The CDR3 runs 15 residues. CDR3 residues: CASSDGTGASYEQYF. The CDR3 coding sequence is TGCGCCAGCAGTGACGGGACAGGAGCCTCCTACGAGCAGTACTTC.

This sequence joins TRBV6-4 and TRBJ2-1, with a possible D match to TRBD2 (6 bases). V was cut by 10 bases and J by 3 bases, with 16 bases left in between. Germline values: CDR1 MRHNA, CDR2 SNTAGT. This CDR3 has 14 amino acids. CDR3: CAILLRGYYNEQFF. CDR3 DNA: TGTGCCATCCTCCTGCGGGGTTACTACAATGAGCAGTTCTTC.

The chain links TRBV2 to TRBJ2-7, with TRBD1 matching over 7 bases. The ends lost 4 bases at V and 3 bases at J; junction bases unmatched: 3. This CDR3 is built from 13 residues. CDR1 is SNHLY, CDR2 FYNNEI, per germline. DNA for the CDR3: TGTGCCAGCAGTGGACAGGGTCTCTACGAGCAGTACTTC. Translation gives CASSGQGLYEQYF.

This rearrangement joins TRBV6-2 or TRBV6-3 to TRBJ2-3; no clear D. V lost 2 bases and J lost 0, with 3 bases in between. Germline V gives CDR1 MNHEY, CDR2 SVGEGT. The CDR3 covers 13 residues. The DNA of the CDR3 is TGTGCCAGCAGTTACCCCAGCACAGATACGCAGTATTTT. Protein: CASSYPSTDTQYF.

V and J are TRBV5-8 and TRBJ1-5, with a tentative D call TRBD1 (5 bases). The V gene's germline CDR1 is SGHTS and CDR2 YDEGEE. V gave up 3 bases and J gave up 1 base, with 14 bases separating them. The CDR3 runs 16 residues. The CDR3 is CASSWAGERSNQPQHF. CDR3 sequence (DNA): TGTGCCAGCAGCTGGGCGGGGGAGAGGAGCAATCAGCCCCAGCATTTT.

The rearrangement uses TRBV6-5 and TRBJ1-2; TRBD1 is a possible D gene (6 bases). This CDR3 comprises 14 residues. CDR1 is MNHEY, CDR2 SVGAGI, per germline. The V end lost 6 bases, the J end lost 7 bases, and 18 bases lay between the germline ends. CDR3 nucleotides: TGTGCCAGCAGCGACAGGCAGGACTTGGGTGGCTACACCTTC. It codes for CASSDRQDLGGYTF.

This rearrangement joins TRBV20-1 to TRBJ2-7, with D possibly TRBD1 on 5 matching bases. The CDR3 is 12 amino acids. V gave up 8 bases and J gave up 2 bases, with 13 bases separating them. Germline CDR1 reads DFQATT; CDR2 reads SNEGSKA (reference sequence). The CDR3 sequence is CSYQGGTYEQYF. In nucleotides, the CDR3 is TGCAGTTATCAGGGCGGTACCTACGAGCAGTACTTC.

The CDR3: CASTFKLQGKGTQYF. CDR3 nucleotide sequence: TGTGCCAGCACTTTTAAGTTACAGGGGAAAGGGACCCAGTACTTC. This chain connects TRBV9 to TRBJ2-5; 7 positions match TRBD1. The germline gives CDR1 SGDLS, CDR2 YYNGEE. V shed 6 bases and J 7 bases; nucleotides not matched to a gene: 15. CDR3 length equals 15 residues.

J is TRBJ2-3 and V is TRBV7-3; 9 bases map to TRBD2. The V gene's germline CDR1 is SGHTA and CDR2 FQGTGA. This CDR3 comprises 14 residues. The junction had 4 bases not matched to a gene; V was cut back by 5 bases and J by 4 bases. The CDR3: CASSRTSVADTQYF. CDR3 DNA sequence: TGTGCCAGCAGCCGGACTAGCGTCGCAGATACGCAGTATTTT.

The CDR3 bases are TGTGCCAGCAGTTCCAATGGACAGCTCTATGGCTACACCTTC. Its translation is CASSSNGQLYGYTF. This chain links TRBV7-3 with TRBJ1-2; possibly TRBD1 for D (6 bases). V lost 6 bases and J lost 4, with 15 bases in between. Per the germline V gene, CDR1 is SGHTA and CDR2 is FQGTGA. CDR3 length: 14 amino acids.

The rearrangement links TRBV20-1 to TRBJ2-2; D unclear. This CDR3 has 13 residues. V lost 2 bases and J 7 bases, leaving 11 bases between the germline ends. Per the germline V gene, CDR1 is DFQATT and CDR2 is SNEGSKA (reference sequence). CDR3 residues: CSARNSLFGELFF. The CDR3 DNA follows: TGCAGTGCTAGAAACAGCCTCTTCGGGGAGCTGTTTTTT.

The chain combines TRBV27 with TRBJ1-1; no clear D. Trimming cost V 3 bases and J 9 bases, with 11 bases left between them. Germline V gene lookup returns CDR1 MNHEY and CDR2 SMNVEV (reference sequence). This CDR3 is 12 amino acids long. The DNA for the CDR3 is TGTGCCAGCAGTTTCTCAGGAACTCAAGCTTTCTTT. Residues: CASSFSGTQAFF.

This clonotype occurred a few times. The chain has TRBV19 and TRBJ1-2, with 7 bases aligning to TRBD1. The CDR3 totals 16 residues. With 5 bases clipped from V and 5 bases from J, the junction kept 14 bases outside the gene matches. CDR1 is LNHDA, CDR2 SQIVND, per germline (reference sequence). As DNA, the CDR3 is TGTGCCAGTAGTCCCCGACAGGGTGGTAAGATTTATGGCTACACCTTC. Its translation: CASSPRQGGKIYGYTF.

The genes are TRBV3-1 and TRBJ1-5; D is undetermined. This CDR3 has 14 residues. Per the germline V gene, CDR1 is LGHDT and CDR2 is YNNKEL (reference sequence). Trimming shortened V by 1 base and J by 3 bases, and 7 bases separated the two germline ends. CDR3 in DNA: TGTGCCAGCAGCCAAGTCTATGACAATCAGCCCCAGCATTTT. Translating gives CASSQVYDNQPQHF.

J is TRBJ2-1 and V is TRBV7-8, with TRBD2 matching over 10 bases. This CDR3 has 16 amino acids. Trimming cost V 5 bases and J 6 bases; bases outside gene matches: 10. Germline V gives CDR1 SGHVS, CDR2 FQNEAQ. CDR3 protein: CASSQRLAGVSNEQFF. The CDR3 nucleotides are TGTGCCAGCAGCCAACGGCTAGCGGGAGTTAGCAATGAGCAGTTCTTC.

A note on this clonotype: A clone one base away is much larger, so this may be a read error. This chain links TRBV2 with TRBJ1-2; the match to TRBD1 covers 10 bases. Germline V gene data show CDR1 as SNHLY and CDR2 as FYNNEI. The junction had 10 bases not matched to a gene; V was cut back by 8 bases and J by 4 bases. The CDR3 runs 15 residues. The CDR3 loop is CASGPSGTGVYGYTF. CDR3 nucleotide sequence: TGTGCCAGCGGTCCTTCCGGGACAGGGGTCTATGGCTACACCTTC.

The J gene is TRBJ1-5, the V gene TRBV14; D gene unclear. The V end lost 0 bases, the J end lost 3 bases, and 15 bases lay between the germline ends. The germline V gene encodes CDR1 SGHDN and CDR2 FVKESK. The CDR3 totals 17 residues. The DNA for the CDR3 is TGTGCCAGCAGCCAAGATAGCACGCCGCAGGTCAATCAGCCCCAGCATTTT. It codes for CASSQDSTPQVNQPQHF. Complete variable domain (other parts from reference TRBV14 and TRBJ1-5): EAGVTQFPSHSVIEKGQTVTLRCDPISGHDNLYWYRRVMGKEIKFLLHFVKESKQDESGMPNNRFLAERTGGTYSTLKVQPAELEDSGVYFCASSQDSTPQVNQPQHFGDGTRLSIL.

CDR3 loop: CAISESTSGTGREFF. The CDR3 coding sequence is TGTGCCATCAGTGAGTCGACTTCTGGAACTGGTCGGGAGTTCTTC. The genes are TRBV10-3 and TRBJ2-1, with D hard to call. Trimming cost V 0 bases and J 14 bases, with 20 bases left between them. The CDR3 has 15 amino acids. Germline-derived CDR1 and CDR2 are ENHRY and SYGVKD.

There are a few counts of this clonotype. The genes are TRBV6-6 and TRBJ2-3; unclear D gene. Trimming took off 5 bases at V and 2 bases at J, with 11 bases between the two ends. CDR3 length: 14 amino acids. CDR1 and CDR2 from the germline V gene are MNHNY and SVGAGI (reference sequence). The CDR3 DNA reads as TGTGCCAGCAGTCCCCAGACACACACAGATACGCAGTATTTT. The encoded protein is CASSPQTHTDTQYF.

The chain has TRBV7-6 and TRBJ1-5, with 9 bases that match TRBD1. From germline, CDR1 is SGHVS and CDR2 FNYEAQ. The V segment lost 5 bases and the J segment 4 bases; nucleotides outside the gene matches: 6. The CDR3 consists of 15 residues. The CDR3 region has the DNA TGTGCCAGCAGCATGGGGACAGGGTGGAATCAGCCCCAGCATTTT. The encoded protein is CASSMGTGWNQPQHF.

The chain links TRBV19 to TRBJ1-5; D call uncertain. Between the trimmed V and J ends, which lost 2 bases and 5 bases, there was a span of 4 bases. The CDR3 has 12 residues. Germline CDR1 and CDR2: LNHDA and SQIVND (reference sequence). The CDR3: CASSIIDQPQHF. CDR3 sequence (DNA): TGTGCCAGTAGTATAATAGATCAGCCCCAGCATTTT.